This TCR beta chain was recorded in a study of OX40 agonist ivuxolimab in advanced cancers. Some background on the complete study: Ivuxolimab was a fully human IgG2 agonistic monoclonal antibody targeting the costimulatory receptor OX40 (CD134). Intravenous ivuxolimab was administered to patients every 2 weeks at six dose levels: 0.01, 0.1, 0.3, 1.5, 3 and 10 mg/kg. Of the roughly 50 dose-escalation patients, hepatocellular carcinoma was present in about 20, melanoma in approximately 15, renal cell carcinoma in 9 and head and neck cancer in 9. In the dose-escalation cohort, approximately 82% of patients were male, and the mean age was approximately 60 years, with a range of about 23 to 80. Prior anti-PD-1, anti-PD-L1 or anti-CTLA-4 therapy was permitted, and about two fifths of dose-escalation patients had received checkpoint inhibitors. Partial responses occurred in three dose-escalation patients: two with cutaneous melanoma and one with hepatocellular carcinoma. The point of sequencing TCRbeta in the periphery was to test whether ivuxolimab changed TCR sequence diversity and drove clonal T-cell expansion. The paper reports the monotherapy dose-escalation portion (N = 52 patients) of the phase I ivuxolimab trial. Results and caveats for the whole study, not just this receptor: After ivuxolimab, expanded clones were on average more numerous among CD8+ T cells than among CD4+ T cells. At doses from 0.1 to 3.0 mg/kg, clonal expansion was seen in both CD4+ and CD8+ blood T cells between baseline and week 6. In the 0.1-3.0 mg/kg groups, partial responders were among the patients with the lowest normalized peripheral clonal expansion, particularly in CD8+ T cells. Low levels of normalized T-cell clonal expansion were also seen in some patients who did not respond. Which antigens the clonally expanded peripheral T cells were specific for was not determined.

Deletion took 6 bases off V and 8 bases off J, with a span of 16 bases between the germline ends. There are 13 amino acids in the CDR3, from cysteine to phenylalanine inclusive. The only DNA kept is the CDR3, 39 bases in frame from the first base. Via the germline V gene, CDR1 is MNHEY and CDR2 SVGAGI. For sequencing of the TCRbeta CDR3 region, genomic DNA was extracted from the sorted cells. TCRbeta CDR3 regions were sequenced using the immunoSEQ Assay. In its TCRdb copy, this immuneACCESS table keeps in-frame sequences only and misses some clones. Where compared with another copy, unresolved V genes explain less than half of these, and the others have no known cause. The sample table holds tens of thousands of clones, of which around 84% were seen once. The ten largest make up 6% to 8% of the sample. Patients with a history of autoimmune disease or receiving systemic immunosuppression were excluded from the trial. Peripheral blood for TCR sequencing was collected from all dose cohorts at baseline, on cycle 4 day 1, and on cycle 7 day 1. Samples were obtained from an open-label, multicenter, first-in-human phase I dose-escalation trial of ivuxolimab. Adults with locally advanced or metastatic head and neck squamous cell, hepatocellular, melanoma or renal cell carcinoma were enrolled in the trial. Before TCR sequencing, CD4+ T cells and CD8+ T cells were sorted from peripheral blood as separate populations.

About this clone: The clone's antigen remains unknown. Per-base qualities were not stored, and no clone one base away is much larger.

This chain is built from TRBV6-5 and TRBJ1-1, with the identity of the D gene unclear. The sample consisted of CD4+ or CD8+ T cells sorted from blood, taken in a trial of the OX40 agonist ivuxolimab. The sequence came from an adult with an advanced solid tumor such as melanoma, head and neck, liver or kidney cancer. CDR3 sequence: CASSNLMGPEAFF. The DNA reads as follows: TGTGCCAGCAGCAACCTTATGGGCCCCGAAGCTTTCTTT.